A selection of T cell receptor beta chains follows, all from one sample in a study of response to subunit inactivated influenza vaccine. TCRdb used MiXCR to reprocess the RT-PCR reads, holding one entry per CDR3 protein. The sample includes about 780,000 distinct CDR3 sequences, around 20% seen only once; the top ten take around 9.9%. This sample comprised PBMCs from blood, obtained 5 days after vaccination. These receptors were obtained from a man over 45 who received an inactivated influenza vaccine. CDR3s include the opening cysteine and the closing phenylalanine or tryptophan. Each record gives: clone size, D gene, V gene, J gene, CDR3 DNA, CDR3 protein. The D gene is left open where the match is weak. Size is stated for part of the rows, as once, few or many counts, or as a class when the clone is expanded.

>.|.|TRBV6-6|TRBJ2-5
TGTGCCAGCAGTTACTCGGGGGGCCGAGAGACCCAGTACTTC
CASSYSGGRETQYF
>few|.|TRBV4-2|TRBJ1-3
TGTGCCAGCAGCCAAGTGGGACACGGCACTGGAGACACCATATATTTT
CASSQVGHGTGDTIYF
>.|.|TRBV2|TRBJ2-1
TGTGCCAGCTACGAAGGGCGCGGGTCGTGGAATGAGCAGTTCTTC
CASYEGRGSWNEQFF
>.|TRBD1|TRBV4-2|TRBJ2-1
TGTGCCAGCAGCCAAGCCGGACAGGGGAGGAATGAGCAGTTCTTC
CASSQAGQGRNEQFF
>.|.|TRBV28|TRBJ2-7
TGTGCCAGCAGTTTCGGCGGACCCGCTCCCTATGAGCAGTACTTC
CASSFGGPAPYEQYF
>many|TRBD2|TRBV20-1|TRBJ2-1
TGCAGTGCTAGACTAGCGGGGGGATGGGATGAGCAGTTCTTC
CSARLAGGWDEQFF
>few|TRBD1|TRBV4-1|TRBJ1-2
TGCGCCAGCAGCCCTACCGGACAGGGAATATCGGATGGCTACACCTTC
CASSPTGQGISDGYTF
>few|.|TRBV7-6|TRBJ2-1
TGTGCCAGCAGCCCCCAATTTTTAGGTGCCAATGAGCAGTTCTTC
CASSPQFLGANEQFF
>.|.|TRBV24-1|TRBJ1-1
TGTGCCACCAGTGATACGGGGAACCCCGAAGCTTTCTTT
CATSDTGNPEAFF
>.|.|TRBV6-5|TRBJ1-1
TGTGCCAGCAGTTACAGGTTGGGCACTGAAGCTTTCTTT
CASSYRLGTEAFF
>.|TRBD1|TRBV7-9|TRBJ1-1
TGTGCCAGCAGAAGTGACAGGGGGCGCGGCACTGAAGCTTTCTTT
CASRSDRGRGTEAFF
>many|.|TRBV7-2|TRBJ1-3
TGTGCCAGCAGCTTTATGGGGGCGAGCATGTACGGAAACACCATATATTTT
CASSFMGASMYGNTIYF
>.|TRBD1|TRBV5-5|TRBJ1-6
TGTGCCAGCAGCTCAAGGGGCAGGGGGTATAATTCACCCCTCCACTTT
CASSSRGRGYNSPLHF
>many|TRBD2|TRBV5-1|TRBJ2-3
TGCGCCAGCAGGCCAGGGACTAGCGGAAGCACAGATACGCAGTATTTT
CASRPGTSGSTDTQYF
>.|TRBD2|TRBV20-1|TRBJ2-4
TGCAGTGCTAGTCCCAGTGCTAGCGGGTCGAACATTCAGTACTTC
CSASPSASGSNIQYF
>many|TRBD2|TRBV7-8|TRBJ2-1
TGTGCCAGCAGTCAGGCGGCGGGGGGGAATGAGCAGTTCTTC
CASSQAAGGNEQFF
>.|TRBD2|TRBV9|TRBJ2-2
TGTGCCAGCAGCGTAGGGACTAGCGGGGCCCACGGCGGGGAGCTGTTTTTT
CASSVGTSGAHGGELFF